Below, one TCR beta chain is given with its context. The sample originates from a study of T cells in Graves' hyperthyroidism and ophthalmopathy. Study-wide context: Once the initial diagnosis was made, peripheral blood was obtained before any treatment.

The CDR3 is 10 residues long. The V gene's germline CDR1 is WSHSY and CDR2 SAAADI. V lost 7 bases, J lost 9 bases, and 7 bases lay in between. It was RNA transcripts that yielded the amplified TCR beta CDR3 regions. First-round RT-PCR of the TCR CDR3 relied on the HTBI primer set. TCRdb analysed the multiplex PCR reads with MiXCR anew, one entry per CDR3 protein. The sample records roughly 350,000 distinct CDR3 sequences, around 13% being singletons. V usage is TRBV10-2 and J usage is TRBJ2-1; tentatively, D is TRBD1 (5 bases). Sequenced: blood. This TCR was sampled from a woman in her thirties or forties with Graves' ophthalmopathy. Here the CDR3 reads CASKGIEQFF. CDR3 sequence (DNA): TGCGCCAGCAAGGGGATTGAGCAGTTCTTC.